What follows describes a single T cell receptor (beta chain). What it recognizes is unknown. CDR1 and CDR2 from the germline V gene are SQVTM and ANQGSEA. The CDR3 is 12 residues long. Reanalyzing the 5' RACE reads, TCRdb keeps one entry per CDR3 protein, without DNA. This sample's table reports 200,000 to 300,000 distinct CDR3 sequences. The data were obtained in a study of T cells expressing NK-cell markers. Study-level points and caveats: Roughly 1.0-8% of CD8+ T cells in about six donors belonged to dominant NKG2C+ clonotypes.

V usage is TRBV29-1 and J usage is TRBJ2-7; without DNA, the TCRdb call of TRBD1 cannot be checked. The sequencing sample was made of blood T cells: a sorted CD56 or NKG2C T cell subset, CD4+ or CD8+ T cells, or bulk PBMC T cells (not recorded which). The clonotype was recovered from a woman aged 18 to 69 in good health. This CDR3 is CSVNRGQGEQYF.